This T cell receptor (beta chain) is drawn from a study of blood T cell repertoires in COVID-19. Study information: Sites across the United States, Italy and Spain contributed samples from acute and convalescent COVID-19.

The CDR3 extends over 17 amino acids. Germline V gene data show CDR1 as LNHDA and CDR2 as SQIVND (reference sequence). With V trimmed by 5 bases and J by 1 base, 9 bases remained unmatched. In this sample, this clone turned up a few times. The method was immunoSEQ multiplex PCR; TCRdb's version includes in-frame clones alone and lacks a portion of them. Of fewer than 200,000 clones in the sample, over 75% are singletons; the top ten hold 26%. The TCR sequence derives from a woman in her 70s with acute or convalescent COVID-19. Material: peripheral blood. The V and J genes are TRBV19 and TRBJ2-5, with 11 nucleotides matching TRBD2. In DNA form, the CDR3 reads TGTGCCAGTAGTCCATTAACTAGCGGGAGATTCCAAGAGACCCAGTACTTC. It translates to CASSPLTSGRFQETQYF. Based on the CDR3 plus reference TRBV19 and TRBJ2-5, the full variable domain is DGGITQSPKYLFRKEGQNVTLSCEQNLNHDAMYWYRQDPGQGLRLIYYSQIVNDFQKGDIAEGYSVSREKKESFPLTVTSAQKNPTAFYLCASSPLTSGRFQETQYFGPGTRLLVL.